The present TCR beta chain was sequenced within a study of OX40 agonist ivuxolimab in advanced cancers. Clones were sequenced by immunoSEQ multiplex PCR, and TCRdb holds only the in-frame ones, with some missing. Of 40,000 to 50,000 clones listed, roughly 82% are singletons. V was clipped by 3 bases and J by 3 bases; unmatched bases: 7. Germline V gene sequence: CDR1 SGHRS, CDR2 YFSETQ. The CDR3 is 15 residues long. The TCR sequence derives from an adult with an advanced solid tumor such as melanoma, head and neck, liver or kidney cancer. The sample consisted of CD4+ or CD8+ T cells sorted from blood, taken in a trial of the OX40 agonist ivuxolimab. The chain carries TRBV5-1 and TRBJ2-7; 9 positions match TRBD1. CDR3 sequence reads: CASSSPGQGVYEQYF. DNA of the CDR3: TGCGCCAGCAGCTCACCGGGACAGGGCGTCTACGAGCAGTACTTC. Drawing the rest from reference TRBV5-1 and TRBJ2-7, the complete variable domain is KAGVTQTPRYLIKTRGQQVTLSCSPISGHRSVSWYQQTPGQGLQFLFEYFSETQRNKGNFPGRFSGRQFSNSRSEMNVSTLELGDSALYLCASSSPGQGVYEQYFGPGTRLTVT.